Below are 25 T cell receptor beta chains sequenced from a single sample in a study of vaccination and CD4 T cells after COVID-19. TCRdb used MiXCR to reprocess the PCR reads, holding one entry per CDR3 protein. The sample lists about 31,000 distinct CDR3 sequences; more than 40% were seen once. As to time point: late sampling 161 to 241 days after vaccination in three convalescent patients. The sample was CD4+ T cells from blood, taken about 7 months after SARS-CoV-2 vaccination. The receptors derive from a human donor who had recovered from COVID-19.

V usage is TRBV7-8 and J usage is TRBJ2-1; D ambiguous. The CDR3 runs to 15 residues. Germline values: CDR1 SGHVS, CDR2 FQNEAQ. The V end was cut by 3 bases, the J end by 4 bases, with 13 bases between. The CDR3 bases are TGTGCCAGCAGCTTCGTTCCCGGAATTTACAATGAGCAGTTCTTC. Encoded protein: CASSFVPGIYNEQFF.

This chain joins TRBV10-3 and TRBJ2-7; a weak D match, TRBD1 (6 bases). V was shortened by 4 bases and J by 0 bases, with 22 bases between the two germline ends. Germline CDR1 reads ENHRY; CDR2 reads SYGVKD. The CDR3 covers 18 residues. The DNA of the CDR3 is TGTGCCATCAGTGGGGGACACCAGAGGAGTCTATTCTCCTACGAGCAGTACTTC. It translates to CAISGGHQRSLFSYEQYF.

V usage is TRBV19 and J usage is TRBJ2-2; 8 bases align to TRBD1. The CDR3 spans 14 residues. Germline CDR1 and CDR2: LNHDA and SQIVND (reference sequence). V was pared by 2 bases and J by 6 bases, with 2 bases of the junction left unmatched. For the CDR3, the DNA is TGTGCCAGTAGTATACAGGGGGCCGCCGGGGAGCTGTTTTTT. Its protein product is CASSIQGAAGELFF.

This clonotype was detected only a few times. A read error may produce the germline difference seen at one junction end. This chain links TRBV2 with TRBJ2-7, with D possibly being TRBD1 (6 bases). This CDR3 has 15 amino acids. Germline V gene lookup returns CDR1 SNHLY and CDR2 FYNNEI. The CDR3 is CANSEAGVTTYEQYF. The CDR3 DNA follows: TGTGCCAACAGTGAAGCAGGGGTAACTACTTACGAGCAGTACTTC. The complete variable domain, with remaining parts taken from reference TRBV2 and TRBJ2-7, reads EPEVTQTPSHQVTQMGQEVILRCVPISNHLYFYWYRQILGQKVEFLVSFYNNEISEKSEIFDDQFSVERPDGSNFTLKIRSTKLEDSAMYFCANSEAGVTTYEQYFGPGTRLTVT.

In this sample, this clonotype turned up once. The chain couples TRBV15 to TRBJ1-2; TRBD1 matches 7 bases. CDR3 length: 19 amino acids. Unmatched junction bases numbered 18, after V lost 1 base and J lost 4 bases. Germline CDR1 and CDR2: LNHNV and YYDKDF (reference sequence). The CDR3 reads CATSRGKFGTPGTAYGYTF. The CDR3 coding sequence is TGTGCCACCAGCAGAGGGAAGTTTGGCACTCCGGGGACAGCCTATGGCTACACCTTC.

This clonotype has more than one count but fewer than ten. This rearrangement joins TRBV15 to TRBJ1-1; perhaps TRBD1 as D (5 bases). CDR1 and CDR2 (germline): LNHNV, YYDKDF (reference sequence). The CDR3 has 16 amino acids. V lost 1 base and J lost 0, with 12 bases in between. CDR3 loop: CATSRGEQDMNTEAFF. As DNA, the CDR3 is TGTGCCACCAGCAGAGGGGAGCAGGACATGAACACTGAAGCTTTCTTT.

This clonotype was seen more than once but under ten times. This CDR3 is CASSPSGLAGAYEQYF. The DNA of the CDR3 is TGTGCCAGCAGCCCGTCGGGACTAGCGGGAGCATACGAGCAGTACTTC. The rearrangement uses TRBV7-8 and TRBJ2-7; 14 nucleotides agree with TRBD2. Per the germline V gene, CDR1 is SGHVS and CDR2 is FQNEAQ. CDR3 length: 16 amino acids. After removal of 5 bases from V and 4 bases from J, the junction contained 7 bases not matched to a gene.

This clonotype was seen more than once but under ten times. This chain joins TRBV20-1 and TRBJ1-5; the match to TRBD1 covers 7 bases. V gave up 5 bases and J gave up 3 bases; unmatched junction bases: 7. CDR1 is DFQATT, CDR2 SNEGSKA, per germline (reference sequence). The CDR3 totals 14 residues. This CDR3 reads CSAPTGPDNQPQHF. The CDR3 DNA follows: TGCAGTGCTCCGACAGGGCCGGACAATCAGCCCCAGCATTTT.

The CDR3 DNA reads as TGTGCCAGCAGTTTATTCGGACTGAGTACAGATACGCAGTATTTT. Amino acid sequence: CASSLFGLSTDTQYF. This chain uses TRBV12-3 or TRBV12-4 with TRBJ2-3; D may be TRBD2 (5 bases). V shed 2 bases and J shed 3 bases, with 12 bases lying between them. The CDR3 has 15 residues.

The rearrangement joins TRBV27 to TRBJ2-7; 13 bases are shared with TRBD2. The V gene end was trimmed by 9 bases and the J gene end by 3 bases; junction bases not matched to a gene: 5. CDR3 length equals 14 residues. Germline CDR1 reads MNHEY; CDR2 reads SMNVEV (reference sequence). CDR3 nucleotides: TGTGCCAGTCAGGGACTAGCGGGGAGCTACGAGCAGTACTTC. This sequence encodes CASQGLAGSYEQYF.

The genes are TRBV12-3 or TRBV12-4 and TRBJ1-5, with 9 bases aligning to TRBD1. After removal of 5 bases from V and 6 bases from J, the junction contained 11 bases not matched to a gene. The CDR3 is made up of 16 amino acids. The CDR3 DNA sequence: TGTGCCAGCAGTAAACAGGGGGCGACCCGGGGTCAGCCCCAGCATTTT. Protein sequence: CASSKQGATRGQPQHF.

This chain joins TRBV20-1 and TRBJ2-4, with D perhaps matching TRBD2 (6 bases). V was clipped by 2 bases and J by 3 bases, with 14 bases between them. Germline CDR1 is DFQATT and CDR2 is SNEGSKA (reference sequence). This CDR3 region has 15 residues. The CDR3 loop is CSARPDSRGKNIQYF. CDR3 coding DNA: TGCAGTGCTAGACCCGACTCGCGGGGCAAAAACATTCAGTACTTC.

This clonotype was observed a single time. This chain joins TRBV14 and TRBJ2-3; D perhaps matches TRBD2 (5 bases). Between the trimmed V and J ends, which lost 2 bases and 3 bases, there was a span of 12 bases. In germline, CDR1 is SGHDN, CDR2 FVKESK. This CDR3 contains 15 residues. CDR3 amino acids: CASSQRGYATDTQYF. CDR3 in DNA: TGTGCCAGCAGCCAAAGAGGGTACGCAACAGATACGCAGTATTTT.

This chain joins TRBV19 and TRBJ2-4; D is unclear. From germline, CDR1 is LNHDA and CDR2 SQIVND (reference sequence). Trimming took 4 bases from V and 0 from J, leaving 1 base between them. The CDR3 spans 12 residues. The CDR3 DNA sequence: TGTGCCAGTAGTACAGCCAAAAACATTCAGTACTTC. This sequence encodes CASSTAKNIQYF.

This clonotype was found once. This rearrangement joins TRBV5-4 to TRBJ1-1; 8 positions agree with TRBD1. This CDR3 region has 17 residues. After removal of 2 bases from V and 4 bases from J, the junction contained 13 bases not matched to a gene. Germline V CDR1 and CDR2: SGHNT, YYREEE (reference sequence). CDR3 DNA sequence: TGTGCCAGCAGCTTAGGATCGACAGGGGTGGATACCACTGAAGCTTTCTTT. Amino acids: CASSLGSTGVDTTEAFF.

The V gene is TRBV7-9, the J gene TRBJ2-2; TRBD2 matches 9 bases. The germline gives CDR1 SEHNR, CDR2 FQNEAQ (reference sequence). The CDR3 covers 15 residues. The V segment lost 3 bases and the J segment 6 bases; nucleotides outside the gene matches: 5. The CDR3, as DNA: TGTGCCAGCAGCTTGGCTAGCGGGGTATCCGGGGAGCTGTTTTTT. Translating gives CASSLASGVSGELFF.

This clonotype has more than one count but fewer than ten. The chain carries TRBV6-1 and TRBJ2-2; D perhaps matches TRBD1 (5 bases). The CDR3 loop spans 13 amino acids. The germline gives CDR1 MNHNS, CDR2 SASEGT. This chain's CDR3 is CGTGTANTGELFF. The CDR3 DNA reads TGTGGAACAGGAACGGCGAACACCGGGGAGCTGTTTTTT.

The gene calls are TRBV27 and TRBJ2-1, with unresolved D. Trimming stripped 8 bases from V and 0 bases from J, with 8 bases between. The germline gives CDR1 MNHEY, CDR2 SMNVEV (reference sequence). This CDR3 is 13 amino acids long. The CDR3 spells CASWTASYNEQFF. CDR3 nucleotide sequence: TGTGCCAGCTGGACGGCCTCCTACAATGAGCAGTTCTTC.

V gene TRBV7-9 combines with J gene TRBJ2-7; the D gene is possibly TRBD2 (5 bases). This CDR3 is built from 14 residues. Germline CDR1 is SEHNR and CDR2 is FQNEAQ (reference sequence). V gave up 4 bases and J gave up 6 bases, with 16 bases separating them. The CDR3 DNA sequence: TGTGCCAGCAGCTCCCCCCCGGACTGGACCGAGCAGTACTTC. It translates to CASSSPPDWTEQYF. Full variable domain (missing parts from reference TRBV7-9 and TRBJ2-7): DTGVSQNPRHKITKRGQNVTFRCDPISEHNRLYWYRQTLGQGPEFLTYFQNEAQLEKSRLLSDRFSAERPKGSFSTLEIQRTEQGDSAMYLCASSSPPDWTEQYFGPGTRLTVT.

This clonotype was recorded a few times. V gene TRBV7-2 combines with J gene TRBJ2-5; TRBD1 agrees at 10 bases. V shed 5 bases and J 5 bases; nucleotides not matched to a gene: 5. The germline CDR1 and CDR2 sequences are SGHTA and FQGNSA. CDR3 length: 14 residues. CDR3 region: CASSRQGAWETQYF. The DNA of the CDR3 is TGTGCCAGCAGCCGACAGGGGGCGTGGGAGACCCAGTACTTC.

The rearrangement uses TRBV27 and TRBJ2-7; 10 bases map to TRBD2. The V gene end was trimmed by 6 bases and the J gene end by 0 bases; junction bases not matched to a gene: 2. Per the germline V gene, CDR1 is MNHEY and CDR2 is SMNVEV (reference sequence). This CDR3 has 14 amino acids. CDR3 sequence (DNA): TGTGCCAGCAGGGGGACTAGCGTCTCCTACGAGCAGTACTTC. Translating gives CASRGTSVSYEQYF.

The chain uses TRBV28 and TRBJ2-7; no reliable D call. V shed 5 bases and J shed 2 bases, with 10 bases lying between them. The CDR3 covers 13 residues. Germline V CDR1 and CDR2: MDHEN, SYDVKM. The chain's CDR3 is CASSPLLTYEQYF. CDR3 sequence (DNA): TGTGCCAGCAGTCCTCTGCTGACCTACGAGCAGTACTTC.

J is TRBJ2-1 and V is TRBV27; tentatively, D is TRBD2 (6 bases). CDR1 is MNHEY and CDR2 is SMNVEV in the germline V gene (reference sequence). CDR3 length: 15 amino acids. V shed 7 bases and J shed 0 bases, with 13 bases lying between them. CDR3 in amino acids: CASTLTSYSYNEQFF. The DNA for the CDR3 is TGTGCCAGCACCCTAACTAGCTACTCCTACAATGAGCAGTTCTTC.

This rearrangement joins TRBV27 to TRBJ2-3, with D possibly being TRBD2 (5 bases). The CDR3 has 16 residues. Germline lookup yields CDR1 MNHEY and CDR2 SMNVEV (reference sequence). V was trimmed by 2 bases and J by 6 bases, leaving 18 bases between them. The CDR3 sequence is CASSLLSTGERDTQYF. As DNA, the CDR3 is TGTGCCAGCAGTTTACTCTCGACCGGGGAAAGGGATACGCAGTATTTT.

The gene calls are TRBV20-1 and TRBJ2-3, with 8 bases identical to TRBD2. Germline V CDR1 and CDR2: DFQATT, SNEGSKA (reference sequence). There are 13 residues in the CDR3. The J segment lost 3 bases and the V segment lost 4 bases, leaving 3 bases of the junction unmatched. DNA of the CDR3: TGCAGTGCTAAAGCGGGAGTGACAGATACGCAGTATTTT. Translating it yields CSAKAGVTDTQYF.